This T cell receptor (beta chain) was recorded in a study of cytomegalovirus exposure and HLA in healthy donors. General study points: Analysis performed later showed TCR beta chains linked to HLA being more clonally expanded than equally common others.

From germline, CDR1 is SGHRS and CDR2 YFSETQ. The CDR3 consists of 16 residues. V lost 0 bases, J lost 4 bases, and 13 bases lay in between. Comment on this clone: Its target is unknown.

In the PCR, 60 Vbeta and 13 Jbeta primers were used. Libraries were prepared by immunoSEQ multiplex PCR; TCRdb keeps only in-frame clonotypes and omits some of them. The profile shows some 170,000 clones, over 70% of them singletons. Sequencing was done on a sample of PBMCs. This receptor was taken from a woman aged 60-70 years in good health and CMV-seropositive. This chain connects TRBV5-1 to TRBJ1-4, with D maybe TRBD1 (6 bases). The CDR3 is CASSLGTAGSNEKLFF. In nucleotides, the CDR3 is TGCGCCAGCAGCTTGGGGACAGCTGGAAGTAATGAAAAACTGTTTTTT.